What follows are 24 T cell receptor beta chains derived from one specimen sequenced in a study of blood T cell repertoires in COVID-19. Profiled with immunoSEQ multiplex PCR; TCRdb holds only in-frame clones, not every one. The sample consists of about 27,000 clones, around 82% of them appearing once. What was sequenced was peripheral blood. The receptors were sampled from a man of 80 years or more with active or convalescent COVID-19.

The J gene is TRBJ2-2, the V gene TRBV11-3; 8 nucleotides line up with TRBD1. The V gene's germline CDR1 is SGHNT and CDR2 YENEEA. This CDR3 spans 17 amino acids. With V trimmed by 2 bases and J by 5 bases, 10 bases remained unmatched. The CDR3: CASSLLTQGARTGELFF. CDR3 in DNA: TGTGCCAGCAGCTTATTGACCCAGGGGGCTAGGACCGGGGAGCTGTTTTTT.

The chain combines TRBV5-1 with TRBJ2-1; TRBD2 aligns across 9 bases. The CDR3 contains 16 residues. Germline CDR1 is SGHRS and CDR2 is YFSETQ. The V segment lost 1 base and the J segment 1 base; nucleotides outside the gene matches: 3. CDR3 sequence: CASSLQGLASYNEQFF. CDR3 sequence (DNA): TGCGCCAGCAGCTTGCAGGGACTAGCATCCTACAATGAGCAGTTCTTC.

V usage is TRBV4-2 and J usage is TRBJ2-2, with TRBD2 matching over 9 bases. The V gene end was trimmed by 7 bases and the J gene end by 5 bases; junction bases not matched to a gene: 8. The CDR3 runs to 15 residues. Germline V gives CDR1 LGHNA, CDR2 YNFKEQ. The CDR3 here is CASKRREGQTGELFF. In DNA, the CDR3 is TGTGCCAGCAAACGGCGGGAGGGCCAAACCGGGGAGCTGTTTTTT.

This rearrangement joins TRBV9 to TRBJ2-7; TRBD2 matches 7 bases. CDR3 length: 13 residues. CDR1 is SGDLS and CDR2 is YYNGEE in the germline V gene. The V segment lost 2 bases and the J segment 6 bases; nucleotides outside the gene matches: 5. The CDR3 sequence: CASSVLSGGEQYF. The CDR3 nucleotides are TGTGCCAGCAGCGTTCTCTCGGGGGGCGAGCAGTACTTC.

The chain joins TRBV2 to TRBJ2-5; TRBD1 might be the D (5 bases). CDR3 size: 14 residues. The V end was cut by 5 bases, the J end by 1 base, with 11 bases between. Germline CDR1 and CDR2: SNHLY and FYNNEI. The CDR3 region has the DNA TGTGCCAGCAGTATTAGGACACTCCAAGAGACCCAGTACTTC. This codes for CASSIRTLQETQYF.

This rearrangement joins TRBV28 to TRBJ2-7; 8 positions match TRBD1. The CDR3 covers 16 residues. Trimming took 4 bases from V and 6 from J; bases not matched to a gene: 14. Germline V gives CDR1 MDHEN, CDR2 SYDVKM. The CDR3 sequence: CASSSQSGGRIFEQYF. The DNA of the CDR3 is TGTGCCAGCAGTTCTCAATCAGGGGGCCGTATTTTCGAGCAGTACTTC.

This chain links TRBV6-6 with TRBJ1-2; 9 bases agree with TRBD1. J lost 8 bases, V lost 2 bases, and 12 bases had no gene match. CDR3 length: 16 amino acids. Germline CDR1 reads MNHNY; CDR2 reads SVGAGI (reference sequence). The CDR3 spells CASSYRIKQGARGYTF. The CDR3, as DNA: TGTGCCAGCAGTTACCGAATTAAACAGGGGGCGCGGGGCTACACCTTC.

In DNA form, the CDR3 reads TGTGCCAGCAGCTTAAGGCGCGGTGAGCAGTTCTTC. Protein sequence: CASSLRRGEQFF. The chain employs TRBV7-3 and TRBJ2-1; D is undetermined. The germline V gene encodes CDR1 SGHTA and CDR2 FQGTGA. V shed 1 base and J shed 9 bases, with 7 bases lying between them. CDR3 length: 12 residues.

This clone has just a few counts. The chain is built from TRBV19 and TRBJ1-2; tentative D call: TRBD1 (5 bases). With 5 bases removed from V and 6 bases from J, the gap between germline ends came to 13 bases. The germline V gene has CDR1 LNHDA and CDR2 SQIVND (reference sequence). CDR3 length: 13 residues. CDR3 loop: CASSSRVGDGYTF. The DNA of the CDR3 is TGTGCCAGTAGTTCCAGGGTAGGGGATGGCTACACCTTC.

The genes are TRBV19 and TRBJ1-1; a weak D match, TRBD1 (5 bases). Germline V CDR1 and CDR2: LNHDA, SQIVND (reference sequence). Between the trimmed V and J ends, which lost 3 bases and 4 bases, there was a span of 9 bases. CDR3 length: 13 amino acids. The CDR3 DNA follows: TGTGCCAGTAGTATCCAGGGCGGCACTGAAGCTTTCTTT. Protein sequence: CASSIQGGTEAFF.

The V gene is TRBV7-8, the J gene TRBJ2-5, with 9 bases identical to TRBD2. There are 14 residues in the CDR3. CDR1 is SGHVS and CDR2 is FQNEAQ in the germline V gene. Trimming took 1 base from V and 3 from J; bases not matched to a gene: 0. CDR3 loop: CASSLGLAEETQYF. The CDR3, as DNA: TGTGCCAGCAGCTTAGGACTAGCGGAAGAGACCCAGTACTTC.

The sample holds a few counts of this clone. The chain is built from TRBV15 and TRBJ1-2; 7 nucleotides match TRBD1. V was clipped by 3 bases and J by 6 bases; unmatched bases: 10. CDR1 is LNHNV and CDR2 is YYDKDF in the germline V gene (reference sequence). The CDR3 contains 15 residues. CDR3 in DNA: TGTGCCACCAGCAGGGGACTGGACAGGAATAATGGCTACACCTTC. Protein sequence: CATSRGLDRNNGYTF.

The count of this clone is one. This chain joins TRBV27 and TRBJ2-1; D is unresolved. CDR3 length: 15 amino acids. Trimming pared 2 bases from V and 0 bases from J, leaving 8 bases between. CDR1 and CDR2 from the germline V gene are MNHEY and SMNVEV (reference sequence). The CDR3 spells CASSLGLSSYNEQFF. In DNA, the CDR3 is TGTGCCAGCAGTTTAGGTCTGAGCTCCTACAATGAGCAGTTCTTC.

In its sample, this clone was seen a few times. The rearrangement uses TRBV7-6 and TRBJ2-3, with 9 bases aligning to TRBD2. Germline V CDR1 and CDR2: SGHVS, FNYEAQ. Trimming took 5 bases from V and 4 from J; bases not matched to a gene: 10. The CDR3 loop spans 16 amino acids. As DNA, the CDR3 is TGTGCCAGCAGCCGGGCCGGGACTAGCAGGGCAGATACGCAGTATTTT. Protein sequence: CASSRAGTSRADTQYF.

This chain connects TRBV5-5 to TRBJ2-7; possibly TRBD1 for D (5 bases). Germline loops: CDR1 SGHKS, CDR2 YYEKEE (reference sequence). The CDR3 runs 15 residues. The V and J ends lost 4 bases and 6 bases respectively, with 20 bases between them. The CDR3 DNA follows: TGTGCCAGCAGCAGGGCCGGAGACAGCGCCTCCGAGCAGTACTTC. This sequence encodes CASSRAGDSASEQYF.

This chain connects TRBV5-1 to TRBJ2-5; 11 bases are a match to TRBD2. The CDR3 runs to 15 residues. Germline assignment: CDR1 SGHRS and CDR2 YFSETQ. Unmatched junction bases numbered 6, after V lost 3 bases and J lost 5 bases. Written as DNA, the CDR3 is TGCGCCAGCAGCTCGACTAGCGGGATATCGGAGACCCAGTACTTC. Its protein product is CASSSTSGISETQYF.

The chain couples TRBV6-6 to TRBJ2-1; 7 bases align to TRBD1. CDR1 and CDR2 from the germline V gene are MNHNY and SVGAGI (reference sequence). Unmatched junction bases numbered 11, after V lost 8 bases and J lost 4 bases. The CDR3 is made up of 15 amino acids. The CDR3 DNA follows: TGTGCCAGCTATTACTCGACAGGGAGATACAATGAGCAGTTCTTC. Protein: CASYYSTGRYNEQFF.

In its sample, this clone was seen once. The chain couples TRBV20-1 to TRBJ1-1, with D maybe TRBD1 (5 bases). The V end was cut by 6 bases, the J end by 4 bases, with 18 bases between. CDR1 DFQATT and CDR2 SNEGSKA come from the germline V gene (reference sequence). The CDR3 contains 14 residues. CDR3 region: CSASWVQDTTEAFF. The CDR3 DNA sequence: TGCAGTGCCAGTTGGGTACAGGATACCACTGAAGCTTTCTTT.

V and J are TRBV3-1 (or the pseudogene TRBV3-2) and TRBJ2-7, with TRBD1 matching over 7 bases. The CDR3 sequence is 14 residues long. The V segment lost 3 bases and the J segment 0 bases; nucleotides outside the gene matches: 2. Germline CDR1 and CDR2: LGHDT and YNNKEL (reference sequence). In DNA form, the CDR3 reads TGTGCCAGCAGCCACCGGGACAGCTCCTACGAGCAGTACTTC. It specifies CASSHRDSSYEQYF.

This clone was seen once. Written as DNA, the CDR3 is TGCAGCGTTGAAGGGCCAGGGGCTTTTAGGGAGACCCAGTACTTC. Translated: CSVEGPGAFRETQYF. This chain uses TRBV29-1 with TRBJ2-5; maybe TRBD1 (6 bases). V was trimmed by 1 base and J by 5 bases, leaving 17 bases between them. The CDR3 extends over 15 amino acids. Germline V lookup: CDR1 SQVTM, CDR2 ANQGSEA.

Within the sample, this clone is medium-sized. The chain employs TRBV11-2 and TRBJ1-1; a weak D match, TRBD1 (5 bases). V lost 0 bases and J lost 11, with 7 bases in between. The length of the CDR3 is 11 residues. Germline V gives CDR1 SGHAT, CDR2 FQNNGV. Written as DNA, the CDR3 is TGTGCCAGCAGCTTAGAATCAGGGGCTTTCTTT. Protein sequence: CASSLESGAFF.

The V and J genes are TRBV7-9 and TRBJ2-2; 10 bases fit TRBD1. The trim removed 4 bases at V and 6 bases at J, leaving 5 bases unmatched. From germline, CDR1 is SEHNR and CDR2 FQNEAQ (reference sequence). This CDR3 has 15 residues. CDR3 loop: CASSSTGGISGELFF. The CDR3 DNA reads as TGTGCCAGCAGCTCGACAGGGGGCATATCCGGGGAGCTGTTTTTT.

The table lists this clone with a few counts. The chain uses TRBV19 and TRBJ2-2, with 8 bases lining up with TRBD1. Losses at the gene ends were 0 bases for V and 1 base for J; bases not matched to a gene: 1. This CDR3 comprises 16 residues. Germline V CDR1 and CDR2: LNHDA, SQIVND (reference sequence). In DNA, the CDR3 is TGTGCCAGTAGTATAGAAGGGACAGGGAACACCGGGGAGCTGTTTTTT. It specifies CASSIEGTGNTGELFF.

V and J are TRBV28 and TRBJ2-7; tentative D call: TRBD1 (5 bases). This CDR3 is built from 14 residues. Trimming shortened V by 5 bases and J by 2 bases, and 13 bases separated the two germline ends. Germline assignment: CDR1 MDHEN and CDR2 SYDVKM. In DNA, the CDR3 is TGTGCCAGCAGTCCAGGGTTTCCGACCTACGAGCAGTACTTC. Its protein product is CASSPGFPTYEQYF.